This T cell receptor (beta chain) was recorded in a study of regulatory T cells in long-lasting Graves disease. CDR3 length: 13 amino acids. The V end was cut by 3 bases, the J end by 10 bases, with 13 bases between. Germline V gene data show CDR1 as KGHSH and CDR2 as LQKENI. The time point here: newly diagnosed GD, antithyroid drugs for less than 3 months. Extracted RNA from PBMCs served as the source of the TCR library. With iRepertoire HTBI primers and Arm-PCR of CDR3 regions, TCR beta libraries were built. TCRdb recomputed calls from the multiplex PCR reads with MiXCR, one row per CDR3 protein. The sample records hundreds of thousands of distinct CDR3 sequences, about 16% being singletons. This clonotype has only a few counts. The sample was also reused in another study, on T cells in Graves' hyperthyroidism and ophthalmopathy. That investigation notes: First-round RT-PCR targeting the TCR CDR3 was performed with the HTBI primer set.

The chain combines TRBV18 with TRBJ2-1; the D gene is possibly TRBD2 (6 bases). The starting material was peripheral blood mononuclear cells (PBMCs), obtained at new diagnosis, from a patient treated with antithyroid drugs. This TCR derives from a young woman with Graves disease. CDR3 sequence: CASSPGSAGEQFF. The CDR3 DNA reads TGTGCCAGCTCACCTGGGTCGGCGGGAGAGCAGTTCTTC.